The text below deals with one T cell receptor beta chain. Its target is not known. This sample was included in a study of shared clonotypes between healthy human individuals. Study-wide results and limits: It was the few donors that limited the genetic and exposure-history diversity represented.

Sequencing was performed with immunoSEQ multiplex PCR; in TCRdb, only in-frame clones are kept and a portion is missing. This sample yields about 1 million clones, of which about 75% are seen a single time; 1.2% to 1.5% belongs to the top ten. Germline V lookup: CDR1 LNHDA, CDR2 SQIVND (reference sequence). V gave up 5 bases and J gave up 6 bases; unmatched junction bases: 4. The CDR3 runs to 13 residues. This sequence originates from a man younger than 30 in good health. The specimen sequenced was memory CD4+ T cells sorted from blood. Subset in this sample: CD45RA-negative fraction. The chain has TRBV19 and TRBJ2-3; 8 nucleotides line up with TRBD1. CDR3 DNA sequence: TGTGCCAGTAGTCCTCAGGGGGCCGATACGCAGTATTTT. Amino acids: CASSPQGADTQYF.